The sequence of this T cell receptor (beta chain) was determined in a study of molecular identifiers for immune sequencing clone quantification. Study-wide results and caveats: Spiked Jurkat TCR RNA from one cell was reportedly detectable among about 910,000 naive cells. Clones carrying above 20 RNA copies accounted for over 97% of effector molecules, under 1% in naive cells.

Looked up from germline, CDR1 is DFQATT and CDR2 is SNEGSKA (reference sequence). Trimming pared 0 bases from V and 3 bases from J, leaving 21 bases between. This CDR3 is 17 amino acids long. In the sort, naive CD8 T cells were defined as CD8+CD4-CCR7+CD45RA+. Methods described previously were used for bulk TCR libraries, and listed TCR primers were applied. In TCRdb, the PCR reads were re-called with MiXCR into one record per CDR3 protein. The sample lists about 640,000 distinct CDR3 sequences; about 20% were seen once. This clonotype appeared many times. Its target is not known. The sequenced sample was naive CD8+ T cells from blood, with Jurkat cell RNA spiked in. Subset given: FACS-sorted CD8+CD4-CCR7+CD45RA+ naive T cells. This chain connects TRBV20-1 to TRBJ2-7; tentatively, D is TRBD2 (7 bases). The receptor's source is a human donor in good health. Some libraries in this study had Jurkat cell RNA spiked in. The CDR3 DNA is TGCAGTGCTAGAGATCCGTTAGGGGGGGCGAATTACTACGAGCAGTACTTC. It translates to CSARDPLGGANYYEQYF.